The 18 T cell receptor beta chains below all came from one sample that was sequenced in a study of blood T cell repertoires in COVID-19. TCRdb keeps only in-frame clones here, not all; method: immunoSEQ multiplex PCR. Among some 210,000 clones listed, around four fifths were seen once. Input material: peripheral blood. The receptors shown here come from a woman in her forties or fifties with active or convalescent COVID-19.

The chain links TRBV29-1 to TRBJ1-1; D ambiguous. Germline V lookup: CDR1 SQVTM, CDR2 ANQGSEA. The CDR3 length is 11 residues. V gave up 7 bases and J gave up 3 bases, with 9 bases separating them. This chain's CDR3 is CSAGWDTEAFF. The CDR3 DNA is TGCAGCGCCGGGTGGGACACTGAAGCTTTCTTT. Full variable domain (missing parts from reference TRBV29-1 and TRBJ1-1): SAVISQKPSRDICQRGTSLTIQCQVDSQVTMMFWYRQQPGQSLTLIATANQGSEATYESGFVIDKFPISRPNLTFSTLTVSNMSPEDSSIYLCSAGWDTEAFFGQGTRLTVV.

The rearrangement uses TRBV28 and TRBJ1-2, with D tentatively TRBD1 (6 bases). The CDR3 is 16 residues long. Germline V CDR1 and CDR2: MDHEN, SYDVKM. The ends were cut back, 5 bases at V and 4 bases at J, with 20 bases in the middle. The CDR3 here is CASSPPGQIGLYGYTF. The DNA for the CDR3 is TGTGCCAGCAGTCCGCCTGGACAGATCGGACTCTATGGCTACACCTTC.

This chain connects TRBV10-1 to TRBJ2-5; maybe TRBD2 (6 bases). The V end was cut by 3 bases, the J end by 1 base, with 9 bases between. There are 14 residues in the CDR3. The germline V gene has CDR1 WNHNN and CDR2 SYGVQD (reference sequence). The CDR3 DNA reads TGCGCCAGCAGTGAAGGAGGGATCCAAGAGACCCAGTACTTC. Protein sequence: CASSEGGIQETQYF.

The chain couples TRBV5-1 to TRBJ1-4; D unresolved. Germline V CDR1 and CDR2: SGHRS, YFSETQ. Trimming took off 2 bases at V and 8 bases at J, with 13 bases between the two ends. CDR3 length: 14 residues. The CDR3 is CASSFEGTGEKLFF. CDR3 nucleotide sequence: TGCGCCAGCAGCTTCGAGGGCACCGGGGAAAAACTGTTTTTT.

This clone was recorded a few times. The V gene is TRBV9, the J gene TRBJ2-2; D unclear. The CDR3 has 15 residues. Trimming took 0 bases from V and 0 from J, leaving 6 bases between them. The germline gives CDR1 SGDLS, CDR2 YYNGEE. The CDR3 is CASSVVHTNTGELFF. The CDR3 bases are TGTGCCAGCAGCGTAGTACATACGAACACCGGGGAGCTGTTTTTT.

This chain connects TRBV18 to TRBJ1-4, with a weak D call TRBD1 (6 bases). Germline CDR1 reads KGHSH; CDR2 reads LQKENI. This CDR3 has 13 residues. The ends were cut back, 5 bases at V and 13 bases at J, with 17 bases in the middle. CDR3 DNA: TGTGCCAGCTCAGGGCTGGACAGCTCCTTACTGTTTTTT. This gives the protein CASSGLDSSLLFF. Complete variable domain (other parts from reference TRBV18 and TRBJ1-4): NAGVMQNPRHLVRRRGQEARLRCSPMKGHSHVYWYRQLPEEGLKFMVYLQKENIIDESGMPKERFSAEFPKEGPSILRIQQVVRGDSAAYFCASSGLDSSLLFFGSGTQLSVL.

V usage is TRBV9 and J usage is TRBJ2-3; 9 nucleotides agree with TRBD2. Unmatched junction bases numbered 5, after V lost 0 bases and J lost 6 bases. Looked up from germline, CDR1 is SGDLS and CDR2 is YYNGEE. CDR3 size: 15 residues. CDR3 in DNA: TGTGCCAGCAGCGTAGAGGCGGGAGGGCCCGATACGCAGTATTTT. It is translated as CASSVEAGGPDTQYF. Looking up the rest from reference TRBV9 and TRBJ2-3 gives the full variable domain: DSGVTQTPKHLITATGQRVTLRCSPRSGDLSVYWYQQSLDQGLQFLIQYYNGEERAKGNILERFSAQQFPDLHSELNLSSLELGDSALYFCASSVEAGGPDTQYFGPGTRLTVL.

This clone was observed once. The rearrangement links TRBV27 to TRBJ1-3; a possible D gene is TRBD1 (6 bases). V shed 5 bases and J shed 4 bases, with 18 bases lying between them. The CDR3 is made up of 16 amino acids. Per the germline V gene, CDR1 is MNHEY and CDR2 is SMNVEV (reference sequence). CDR3 nucleotides: TGTGCCAGCAGTAGAGCCCCCACAGGGTCAGGAAACACCATATATTTT. This encodes CASSRAPTGSGNTIYF.

This clone came up a few times. The CDR3 sequence: CATSDRTGHEQFF. As DNA, the CDR3 is TGTGCCACCAGTGACCGGACAGGGCATGAGCAGTTCTTC. This sequence joins TRBV24-1 and TRBJ2-1; 8 bases match TRBD1. Per germline, CDR1 KGHDR and CDR2 SFDVKD. The CDR3 contains 13 residues. V shed 4 bases and J 8 bases; nucleotides not matched to a gene: 3.

The chain has TRBV5-4 and TRBJ1-3; D is ambiguous. The germline V gene encodes CDR1 SGHNT and CDR2 YYREEE (reference sequence). The V end was cut by 4 bases, the J end by 0 bases, with 14 bases between. The CDR3 covers 16 residues. The CDR3 region has the DNA TGTGCCAGCAGCCTGGAGAGCCCAACCTCTGGAAACACCATATATTTT. It specifies CASSLESPTSGNTIYF.

The V call is TRBV28, the J call TRBJ1-2; D unresolved. V gave up 5 bases and J gave up 4 bases, with 8 bases separating them. Germline V lookup: CDR1 MDHEN, CDR2 SYDVKM. The CDR3 extends over 12 amino acids. The DNA for the CDR3 is TGTGCCAGCAGTAAGTCAGGCTATGGCTACACCTTC. It specifies CASSKSGYGYTF.

This rearrangement joins TRBV6-5 to TRBJ1-6; D might be TRBD1 (5 bases). Germline values: CDR1 MNHEY, CDR2 SVGAGI. Trimming left V 7 bases short and J 5 bases short, with 9 bases between. The CDR3 length is 13 residues. CDR3 in DNA: TGTGCCAGCAAGAGACAGAATAATTCACCCCTCCACTTT. The encoded protein is CASKRQNNSPLHF.

V usage is TRBV28 and J usage is TRBJ2-3, with TRBD2 matching over 12 bases. This CDR3 has 15 amino acids. V lost 5 bases and J lost 3; bases outside the gene matches: 3. In germline, CDR1 is MDHEN, CDR2 SYDVKM. The CDR3 region is CASSPGTSGTDTQYF. The CDR3 region has the DNA TGTGCCAGCAGTCCGGGGACTAGCGGGACAGATACGCAGTATTTT.

For the CDR3, the DNA is TGCATGGACAGGGACCATCAGCCCCAGCATTTT. Its protein is CMDRDHQPQHF. The chain couples TRBV10-1 to TRBJ1-5; TRBD1 aligns across 8 bases. Germline CDR1 WNHNN, CDR2 SYGVQD (reference sequence). This CDR3 has 11 amino acids.

This clone has more than one count but fewer than ten. V usage is TRBV19 and J usage is TRBJ1-6, with TRBD1 as a possible D gene (6 bases). The germline V and J ends were trimmed by 2 bases and 7 bases, with 12 bases remaining between them. Germline assignment: CDR1 LNHDA and CDR2 SQIVND (reference sequence). CDR3 length: 15 residues. CDR3 sequence (DNA): TGTGCCAGTAGTATACAGCCAGGGGCCAATTCACCCCTCCACTTT. It yields the protein CASSIQPGANSPLHF. Complete variable domain (other parts from reference TRBV19 and TRBJ1-6): DGGITQSPKYLFRKEGQNVTLSCEQNLNHDAMYWYRQDPGQGLRLIYYSQIVNDFQKGDIAEGYSVSREKKESFPLTVTSAQKNPTAFYLCASSIQPGANSPLHFGNGTRLTVT.

The V and J genes are TRBV3-1 (or the pseudogene TRBV3-2) and TRBJ2-7; TRBD1 matches at 11 bases. With 7 bases clipped from V and 5 bases from J, the junction kept 7 bases outside the gene matches. The CDR3 sequence is 14 residues long. The germline V gene encodes CDR1 LGHDT and CDR2 YNNKEL (reference sequence). Written as DNA, the CDR3 is TGTGCCAGCACCAGGGGACAGGGGGTACACGAGCAGTACTTC. Amino acids: CASTRGQGVHEQYF.

The chain recombines TRBV2 with TRBJ1-5; no definite D call. Germline V CDR1 and CDR2: SNHLY, FYNNEI. The ends were cut back, 5 bases at V and 1 base at J, with 12 bases in the middle. This CDR3 has 15 residues. The CDR3 is CASSQGPRSNQPQHF. Written as DNA, the CDR3 is TGTGCCAGCAGTCAAGGCCCTAGAAGCAATCAGCCCCAGCATTTT.

This clone was seen once. The chain has TRBV5-1 and TRBJ1-2; 10 bases match TRBD1. This CDR3 has 15 residues. The V and J ends lost 3 bases and 7 bases, in that order; junction bases with no gene match: 9. Germline values: CDR1 SGHRS, CDR2 YFSETQ. The DNA for the CDR3 is TGCGCCAGCAGCTCCTCCCGACAGGGGGCTGGTGGCTACACCTTC. This codes for CASSSSRQGAGGYTF. Based on the CDR3 plus reference TRBV5-1 and TRBJ1-2, the full variable domain is KAGVTQTPRYLIKTRGQQVTLSCSPISGHRSVSWYQQTPGQGLQFLFEYFSETQRNKGNFPGRFSGRQFSNSRSEMNVSTLELGDSALYLCASSSSRQGAGGYTFGSGTRLTVV.